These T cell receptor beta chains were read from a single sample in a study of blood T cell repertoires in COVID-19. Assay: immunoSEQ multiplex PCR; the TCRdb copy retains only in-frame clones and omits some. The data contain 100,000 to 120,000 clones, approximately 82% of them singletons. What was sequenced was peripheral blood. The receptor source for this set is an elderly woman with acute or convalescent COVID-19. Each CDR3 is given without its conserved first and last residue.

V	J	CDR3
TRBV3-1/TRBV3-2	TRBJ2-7	ASSQDSAQGAYEQY
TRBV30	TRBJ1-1	AWSETGEAF
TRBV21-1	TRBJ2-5	ASSKAQEGLMPQETQY
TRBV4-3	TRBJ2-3	ASSQGRLAGGTDTQY
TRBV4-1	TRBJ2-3	ASSQDPPSGMIDTQY
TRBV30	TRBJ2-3	AWATEGAHTDTQY
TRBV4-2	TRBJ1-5	ASSHGTGGSNQPQH
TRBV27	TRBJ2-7	ASSLKAGAADEQY
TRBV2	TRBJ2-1	ASSTERSYNEQF
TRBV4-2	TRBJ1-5	ASSQSWAGHGQPQH
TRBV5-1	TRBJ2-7	ASSLASRGFYEQY
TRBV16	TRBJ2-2	ASGGLAGGQNTGELF
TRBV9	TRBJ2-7	ASSVQTGRGAHEQY
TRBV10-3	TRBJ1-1	AISAGVGSMNTEAF
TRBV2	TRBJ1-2	ARLGAGSLRGYT
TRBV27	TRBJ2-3	ASSSMTGRGTQY
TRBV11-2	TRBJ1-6	ASSLVSAYNSPLH
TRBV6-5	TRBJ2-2	ASSNKGLYTGELF
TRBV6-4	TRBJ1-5	ASSLTGGLNQPQH
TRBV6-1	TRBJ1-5	ASSEAWDRVFQPQH
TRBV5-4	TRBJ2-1	ASSLDNHGGNEQF
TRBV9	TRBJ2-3	ASSVDLATDTQY
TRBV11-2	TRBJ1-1	ASSLTGGTEAF
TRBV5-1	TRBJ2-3	ASSFPLAGGQTDTQY
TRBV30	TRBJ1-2	AWGAKLYGYT
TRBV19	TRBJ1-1	ASSRLGQGINTEAF
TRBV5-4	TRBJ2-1	ASSFGGSSYNEQF
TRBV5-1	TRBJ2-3	ASSLVVAGTSGDTQY
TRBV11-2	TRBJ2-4	ASSPGTGAAIQY
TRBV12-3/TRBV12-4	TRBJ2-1	ASSHTDREQF
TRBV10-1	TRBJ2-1	ASSQGSTYNEQF
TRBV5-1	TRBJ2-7	ASSLAVGLAGAYEQY
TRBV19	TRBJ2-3	ASSTTSGRVDTQY
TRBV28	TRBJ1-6	ASSFQGAGSPLH
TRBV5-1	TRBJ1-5	ASSSTGGAHQPQH
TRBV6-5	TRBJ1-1	ASSYSGDSILPEAF
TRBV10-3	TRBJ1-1	AISESGYTEAF
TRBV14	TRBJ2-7	ASSQVFETEQY
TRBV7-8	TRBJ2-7	ASSRRTGRYEQY
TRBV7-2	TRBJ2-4	ASSPDRENIQY
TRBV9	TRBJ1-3	ASSVDPTNSGNTIY
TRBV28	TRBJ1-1	ASSLPRMSNTEAF
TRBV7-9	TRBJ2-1	ASSRAGSYNEQF
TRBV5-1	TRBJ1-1	ASSSTFGGNTEAF
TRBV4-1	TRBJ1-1	ASSQVQMNTEAF
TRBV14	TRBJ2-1	ASRERSHYNEQF
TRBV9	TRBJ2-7	ASSVSGGALQEQY
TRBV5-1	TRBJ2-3	ASSSPGVAGVTDTQY
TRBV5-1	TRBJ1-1	ASPRDREEAF
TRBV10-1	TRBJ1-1	ASSPQAGGAEAF
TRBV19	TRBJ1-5	ASRDTGWNQPQH
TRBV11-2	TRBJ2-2	ASGVPTGGTGELF
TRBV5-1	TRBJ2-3	ASSLAADTQY
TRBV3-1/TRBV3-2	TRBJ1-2	ASSQVGYGYT
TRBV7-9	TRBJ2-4	ASSLRGTGENIQY
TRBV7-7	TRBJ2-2	ASSSGTGNTGELF
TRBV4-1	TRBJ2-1	ASSQAGTSGRVEQF
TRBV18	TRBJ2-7	ASSPQTDQAYEQY
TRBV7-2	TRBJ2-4	ASSLDRKNIQY